The 24 T cell receptor beta chains presented below share a single source sample, sequenced in a study of neurological immune-mediated disorders. One entry per CDR3 protein results from TCRdb running MiXCR on the 5' RACE reads. The profile shows about 46,000 distinct CDR3 sequences, around 4% of them singletons. Material for sequencing was PBMCs. These receptors came from a woman aged 55-69 years with multiple sclerosis.

CDR3 nucleotides: TGCAGTGCTAAGCCCCTGGACAGGATGAACACTGAAGCTTTCTTT. Translation: CSAKPLDRMNTEAFF. The chain is built from TRBV20-1 and TRBJ1-1; 7 positions agree with TRBD1. The trim removed 4 bases at V and 0 bases at J, leaving 8 bases unmatched. The CDR3 has 15 residues. In germline, CDR1 is DFQATT, CDR2 SNEGSKA (reference sequence).

In its sample, this clonotype ranks as medium-sized. This chain uses TRBV7-2 with TRBJ2-7, with D hard to call. V was clipped by 0 bases and J by 2 bases, with 8 bases between them. This CDR3 is built from 14 residues. The germline V gene has CDR1 SGHTA and CDR2 FQGNSA. In DNA form, the CDR3 reads TGTGCCAGCAGCTTAGCGGGCAGTACCTACGAGCAGTACTTC. Encoded protein: CASSLAGSTYEQYF.

The table lists this clonotype with many counts. This chain's CDR3 is CSAQGGEDQPQHF. The CDR3 DNA is TGCAGTGCTCAAGGGGGGGAAGATCAGCCCCAGCATTTT. This sequence joins TRBV20-1 and TRBJ1-5; D is perhaps TRBD1 (6 bases). Per germline, CDR1 DFQATT and CDR2 SNEGSKA (reference sequence). The CDR3 spans 13 residues. The V end lost 5 bases, the J end lost 5 bases, and 13 bases lay between the germline ends.

This clonotype was seen ten or more times. J is TRBJ2-1 and V is TRBV9, with D tentatively TRBD1 (5 bases). With 0 bases removed from V and 8 bases from J, the gap between germline ends came to 12 bases. Germline V gene data show CDR1 as SGDLS and CDR2 as YYNGEE. The CDR3 is 14 residues long. CDR3 bases: TGTGCCAGCAGCGTAGTAGCAGCCAGGGATGAGCAGTTCTTC. Encoded protein: CASSVVAARDEQFF. The full variable domain, its missing parts supplied by reference TRBV9 and TRBJ2-1, is DSGVTQTPKHLITATGQRVTLRCSPRSGDLSVYWYQQSLDQGLQFLIQYYNGEERAKGNILERFSAQQFPDLHSELNLSSLELGDSALYFCASSVVAARDEQFFGPGTRLTVL.

This clonotype has at least ten counts. The V call is TRBV20-1, the J call TRBJ2-5; D might be TRBD2 (11 bases). Germline V gene lookup returns CDR1 DFQATT and CDR2 SNEGSKA (reference sequence). V was clipped by 0 bases and J by 4 bases, with 39 bases between them. This CDR3 contains 23 residues. CDR3 residues: CSARDLSVWRTGGSGRDGETQYF. In DNA form, the CDR3 reads TGCAGTGCTAGAGATCTTAGCGTGTGGAGGACAGGGGGTAGCGGGAGGGATGGAGAGACCCAGTACTTC.

This clonotype has ten or more counts. The chain recombines TRBV4-2 with TRBJ2-3; either TRBD1 or TRBD2 may fit D (5 bases each). V was shortened by 5 bases and J by 5 bases, with 14 bases between the two germline ends. The CDR3 sequence is 14 residues long. Germline V lookup: CDR1 LGHNA, CDR2 YNFKEQ. CDR3 protein: CASSSNGAGDTQYF. The CDR3 region has the DNA TGTGCCAGCAGCTCCAACGGGGCGGGAGATACGCAGTATTTT.

This clonotype was counted many times. V gene TRBV5-1 combines with J gene TRBJ1-1; 8 bases are a match to TRBD1. Germline V CDR1 and CDR2: SGHRS, YFSETQ. V lost 0 bases and J lost 4; bases outside the gene matches: 2. CDR3 size: 14 residues. For the CDR3, the DNA is TGCGCCAGCAGCTTGGTCGGGACAGGCACTGAAGCTTTCTTT. This codes for CASSLVGTGTEAFF.

This clonotype was observed a handful of times. This chain connects TRBV20-1 to TRBJ2-3; 9 bases fit TRBD2. The CDR3 is 16 amino acids. Germline V CDR1 and CDR2: DFQATT, SNEGSKA (reference sequence). V trimming: 0 bases; J trimming: 4 bases; junction bases outside the gene matches: 8. CDR3 bases: TGCAGTGCTAGAGATCCGGCGAGACTAGCGGCAGATACGCAGTATTTT. This codes for CSARDPARLAADTQYF.

This clonotype was counted ten times or more. V usage is TRBV5-1 and J usage is TRBJ1-2, with D hard to call. The CDR3 sequence is 12 residues long. Trimming pared 0 bases from V and 7 bases from J, leaving 7 bases between. Germline V gene sequence: CDR1 SGHRS, CDR2 YFSETQ. The DNA for the CDR3 is TGCGCCAGCAGCTTGGACCGGGCTGGCTACACCTTC. Amino acids: CASSLDRAGYTF.

This clonotype was recorded a few times. This chain connects TRBV2 to TRBJ1-5; 10 nucleotides line up with TRBD1. V lost 6 bases and J lost 5; bases outside the gene matches: 7. CDR1 and CDR2 (germline): SNHLY, FYNNEI. The CDR3 totals 15 residues. CDR3 bases: TGTGCCAGCAGGACCGGGACAGGGGAGTATCAGCCCCAGCATTTT. Translation gives CASRTGTGEYQPQHF.

In this sample, this clonotype turned up many times. V usage is TRBV20-1 and J usage is TRBJ1-2; tentatively, D is TRBD1 (6 bases). Trimming cost V 4 bases and J 1 base, with 10 bases left between them. The germline V gene encodes CDR1 DFQATT and CDR2 SNEGSKA (reference sequence). CDR3 length: 13 residues. CDR3 sequence (DNA): TGCAGTGCTACCACAGGGTATAACTATGGCTACACCTTC. This encodes CSATTGYNYGYTF.

This clonotype has a count of ten or more. This sequence joins TRBV20-1 and TRBJ2-5; unclear D gene. The germline gives CDR1 DFQATT, CDR2 SNEGSKA (reference sequence). Trimming removed 3 bases at V and 7 bases at J, with 12 bases between. The CDR3 covers 12 residues. In nucleotides, the CDR3 is TGCAGTGCTAGGGCCCAGCTGGGGACCCAGTACTTC. Protein sequence: CSARAQLGTQYF.

In DNA form, the CDR3 reads TGTGCCACCAGTGATTTGGGGACAGGGATCAATGAGCAGTTCTTC. This encodes CATSDLGTGINEQFF. The gene calls are TRBV24-1 and TRBJ2-1, with TRBD1 matching 9 bases. The CDR3 extends over 15 amino acids. The junction had 2 bases not matched to a gene; V was cut back by 0 bases and J by 6 bases. Germline V gene data show CDR1 as KGHDR and CDR2 as SFDVKD.

This clonotype was recorded a few times. Sequence at one end of the junction differs from germline and may be a read error. The V gene is TRBV20-1, the J gene TRBJ1-6; D unresolved. The CDR3 sequence is 14 residues long. From germline, CDR1 is DFQATT and CDR2 SNEGSKA (reference sequence). The CDR3 loop is CSASAPGYGSLLHF. CDR3 bases: TGCAGTGCTAGTGCTCCCGGTTACGGTTCACTCCTCCACTTT.

At least ten counts were recorded for this clonotype. The V gene is TRBV6-1, the J gene TRBJ2-3; tentatively, D is TRBD1 (5 bases). The CDR3 runs to 12 residues. V was shortened by 6 bases and J by 4 bases, with 8 bases between the two germline ends. Germline assignment: CDR1 MNHNS and CDR2 SASEGT. CDR3 in amino acids: CASRPRADTQYF. CDR3 bases: TGTGCCAGCAGACCCAGGGCAGATACGCAGTATTTT.

This clonotype was counted ten times or more. The chain links TRBV12-3 or TRBV12-4 to TRBJ1-2; tentative D call: TRBD1 (6 bases). This CDR3 spans 15 amino acids. V lost 3 bases, J lost 1 base, and 12 bases lay in between. CDR3 amino acids: CASSFWGQINYGYTF. The DNA of the CDR3 is TGTGCCAGCAGTTTTTGGGGGCAGATTAACTATGGCTACACCTTC.

This clonotype was seen ten or more times. The chain couples TRBV16 to TRBJ2-7; D is perhaps TRBD1 (5 bases). The germline V gene has CDR1 KGHSY and CDR2 FQNENV. The CDR3 is 13 residues long. V lost 4 bases and J lost 7, with 14 bases in between. The CDR3 loop is CASSLAAQGEQYV. The CDR3 nucleotides read TGTGCCAGCAGCCTTGCGGCGCAGGGTGAGCAGTACGTC.

This clonotype was picked up many times. The chain links TRBV2 to TRBJ2-5; 8 nucleotides agree with TRBD2. This CDR3 is built from 16 residues. Germline V CDR1 and CDR2: SNHLY, FYNNEI. J lost 2 bases, V lost 6 bases, and 11 bases had no gene match. CDR3 coding DNA: TGTGCCAGCAGCGAGGTTATAACTAGCGGACAAGAGACCCAGTACTTC. Encoded protein: CASSEVITSGQETQYF.

This clonotype was observed a few times. The V call is TRBV29-1, the J call TRBJ1-4, with a possible D match to TRBD1 (6 bases). Trimming removed 4 bases at V and 6 bases at J, with 15 bases between. The CDR3 covers 14 residues. The germline V gene has CDR1 SQVTM and CDR2 ANQGSEA. The DNA for the CDR3 is TGCAGCGTTGGAATAGGGGGGTCGTATGAAAAACTGTTTTTT. This encodes CSVGIGGSYEKLFF.

This clonotype was picked up many times. The genes are TRBV6-6 and TRBJ2-5, with D maybe TRBD2 (5 bases). The CDR3 runs to 16 residues. Germline CDR1 reads MNHNY; CDR2 reads SVGAGI (reference sequence). The germline V and J ends were trimmed by 6 bases and 5 bases, with 22 bases remaining between them. In DNA form, the CDR3 reads TGTGCCAGCAGGCCTTCGGGATCCGGAAGGCGGGAGACCCAGTACTTC. It specifies CASRPSGSGRRETQYF.

In its sample, this clonotype was seen a few times. The rearrangement uses TRBV7-2 and TRBJ2-1; TRBD2 is a possible D gene (5 bases). The CDR3 extends over 15 amino acids. The germline V and J ends were trimmed by 1 base and 2 bases, with 9 bases remaining between them. CDR1 is SGHTA and CDR2 is FQGNSA in the germline V gene. CDR3 protein: CASSLDGNPYNEQFF. CDR3 DNA: TGTGCCAGCAGCTTAGACGGGAACCCCTACAATGAGCAGTTCTTC.

This clonotype has a count of ten or more. The rearrangement joins TRBV21-1 to TRBJ2-1; TRBD1, the table's D call, was not compared with the DNA. TRBV21-1 is assigned pseudogene status. The CDR3 covers 14 residues. CDR3 DNA: TGTGCCATCTCGCGGGACAGGGACTACAATGAGCAGTTCTTC. Amino acid sequence: CAISRDRDYNEQFF.

This clonotype was counted a few times. The chain is built from TRBV5-5 and TRBJ2-5, with a possible D match to TRBD1 (6 bases). Germline CDR1 reads SGHKS; CDR2 reads YYEKEE (reference sequence). The CDR3 runs 14 residues. With 3 bases removed from V and 4 bases from J, the gap between germline ends came to 13 bases. Here the CDR3 reads CASSYRTAGETQYF. The CDR3 DNA reads TGTGCCAGCAGCTACCGGACAGCAGGAGAGACCCAGTACTTC.

Concerning this clonotype: Just one base apart from a much larger clone, this may be a read error. The V gene is TRBV25-1, the J gene TRBJ2-6; D remains unclear. CDR3 size: 15 residues. CDR1 is MGHDK, CDR2 SYGVNS, per germline. The CDR3 bases are TGTGCCAGCAGTGATGAGGTCTCTGGGACCAACGTCCTGACTTTC. This translates into CASSDEVSGTNVLTF.